This T cell receptor beta chain is drawn from a study of blood T cells in healthy people across ages. Alongside a J-beta primer mix, a sample-barcoded 5' primer served in a second PCR lasting about 7 to 11 cycles. TCRdb used MiXCR to reprocess the 5' RACE reads, holding one entry per CDR3 protein. The repertoire includes under 1,000,000 distinct CDR3 sequences, about 45% of them detected once, and roughly 20% sits in the top ten. Healthy Caucasian individuals from Russia aged about 6 to 100 were enrolled as donors. Study results and limitations: Among long-lived donors, naive CD4+ cells were more numerous and diversity higher than in aged donors. Older age coincided with a roughly linear decline in TCR beta diversity per million T cells.

The CDR3 runs 13 residues. Trimming took off 1 base at V and 6 bases at J, with 13 bases between the two ends. Germline loops: CDR1 SQVTM, CDR2 ANQGSEA. As regards this clonotype: Its antigen is still unknown.

This sequence joins TRBV29-1 and TRBJ2-7; D possibly corresponds to TRBD2 (6 bases). This TCR was recovered from a man older than 75 in good health. The sequenced sample was blood. The CDR3 spells CSVEVVRGIEQYF. The CDR3 coding sequence is TGCAGCGTTGAAGTCGTTCGGGGGATCGAGCAGTACTTC.